This TCR beta chain was sequenced during a study of OX40 agonist ivuxolimab in advanced cancers. Study as a whole: Patients with hepatocellular carcinoma, melanoma, renal cell or head and neck cancer made up the dose-escalation patients. Partial responses were recorded for three patients, including one with hepatocellular carcinoma and two with cutaneous melanoma.

This CDR3 is built from 13 residues. Germline V gene sequence: CDR1 LNHDA, CDR2 SQIVND (reference sequence). Trimming at V came to 10 bases and at J to 9 bases, leaving 7 bases not matched to a gene. Only one count was recorded for this clone. The repertoire was sequenced with immunoSEQ multiplex PCR; TCRdb's copy has only in-frame clones and lacks some. The sample lists approximately 50,000 clones; 88% were seen once. J is TRBJ1-6 and V is TRBV19; 9 positions agree with TRBD1. The receptor was derived from an adult with an advanced solid tumor such as melanoma, head and neck, liver or kidney cancer. The source was CD4+ or CD8+ T cells sorted from blood, collected in a trial of the OX40 agonist ivuxolimab. This CDR3 is CATAEGQGSPLHF. The CDR3 coding sequence is TGTGCCACCGCGGAGGGACAGGGTTCACCCCTCCACTTT. Complete variable domain (other parts from reference TRBV19 and TRBJ1-6): DGGITQSPKYLFRKEGQNVTLSCEQNLNHDAMYWYRQDPGQGLRLIYYSQIVNDFQKGDIAEGYSVSREKKESFPLTVTSAQKNPTAFYLCATAEGQGSPLHFGNGTRLTVT.